The 15 T cell receptor beta chains in this list originate from one sample, sequenced in a study of cytomegalovirus exposure and HLA in healthy donors. PCR involved 60 Vbeta and 13 Jbeta primers. Clones were read by immunoSEQ multiplex PCR, and TCRdb kept only the in-frame ones, dropping some. This table has 150,000 or so clones, approximately 80% appearing once. The material sequenced was PBMCs. The receptors come from a man aged 40-49 years in good health and CMV-seropositive.

The chain couples TRBV10-3 to TRBJ2-1; 11 nucleotides match TRBD2. Germline V CDR1 and CDR2: ENHRY, SYGVKD. This CDR3 contains 14 residues. V trimming: 3 bases; J trimming: 7 bases; junction bases outside the gene matches: 2. Here the CDR3 reads CAISEGTSGNEQFF. The CDR3 coding sequence is TGTGCCATCAGTGAAGGGACTAGCGGTAATGAGCAGTTCTTC.

This clone was found a few times. The V gene is TRBV10-2, the J gene TRBJ2-5; 8 bases are shared with TRBD2. Per the germline V gene, CDR1 is WSHSY and CDR2 is SAAADI. CDR3 size: 15 residues. With 2 bases clipped from V and 5 bases from J, the junction kept 7 bases outside the gene matches. In DNA, the CDR3 is TGCGCCAGCAGTGAGCGGGGGGGGAGGTGGGAGACCCAGTACTTC. This codes for CASSERGGRWETQYF.

This chain links TRBV7-2 with TRBJ2-1; the match to TRBD2 covers 12 bases. Germline V CDR1 and CDR2: SGHTA, FQGNSA. Trimming at V came to 4 bases and at J to 8 bases, leaving 9 bases not matched to a gene. The CDR3 runs to 16 residues. The CDR3: CASSSQPSGRAHEQFF. The CDR3 nucleotides are TGTGCCAGCAGCTCACAACCTAGCGGGAGGGCCCATGAGCAGTTCTTC.

This clone was seen only a few times. CDR3 region: CASTIAQQGNQPQHF. The CDR3 DNA follows: TGTGCCAGTACCATCGCGCAGCAGGGCAATCAGCCCCAGCATTTT. The chain joins TRBV19 to TRBJ1-5; no reliable D call. CDR1 is LNHDA, CDR2 SQIVND, per germline (reference sequence). V was shortened by 7 bases and J by 2 bases, with 15 bases between the two germline ends. The CDR3 loop spans 15 amino acids. Full variable domain (missing parts from reference TRBV19 and TRBJ1-5): DGGITQSPKYLFRKEGQNVTLSCEQNLNHDAMYWYRQDPGQGLRLIYYSQIVNDFQKGDIAEGYSVSREKKESFPLTVTSAQKNPTAFYLCASTIAQQGNQPQHFGDGTRLSIL.

The rearrangement joins TRBV12-5 to TRBJ2-3, with D possibly TRBD2 on 6 matching bases. Trimming took off 7 bases at V and 10 bases at J, with 12 bases between the two ends. The CDR3 extends over 11 amino acids. Germline V lookup: CDR1 LGHNT, CDR2 FRNRAP. CDR3 sequence: CASAEGTPQYF. CDR3 in DNA: TGTGCTAGTGCCGAGGGGACTCCGCAGTATTTT.

The chain links TRBV28 to TRBJ2-7, with a possible D match to TRBD1 (6 bases). CDR1 and CDR2 from the germline V gene are MDHEN and SYDVKM. Between the trimmed V and J ends, which lost 6 bases and 3 bases, there was a span of 12 bases. The CDR3 is 13 amino acids. The CDR3: CASRPTGGYEQYF. DNA of the CDR3: TGTGCCAGCAGACCGACAGGAGGCTACGAGCAGTACTTC. The full variable domain, its missing parts supplied by reference TRBV28 and TRBJ2-7, is DVKVTQSSRYLVKRTGEKVFLECVQDMDHENMFWYRQDPGLGLRLIYFSYDVKMKEKGDIPEGYSVSREKKERFSLILESASTNQTSMYLCASRPTGGYEQYFGPGTRLTVT.

This chain uses TRBV30 with TRBJ2-5, with 11 bases identical to TRBD2. The CDR3 covers 15 residues. The V segment lost 0 bases and the J segment 5 bases; nucleotides outside the gene matches: 5. Germline loops: CDR1 GTSNPN, CDR2 SVGIG (reference sequence). In DNA form, the CDR3 reads TGTGCCTGGAGTGTACTAGCGGGAGTGTGGGAGACCCAGTACTTC. It is translated as CAWSVLAGVWETQYF. Full variable domain (rest looked up from reference TRBV30 and TRBJ2-5): SQTIHQWPATLVQPVGSPLSLECTVEGTSNPNLYWYRQAAGRGLQLLFYSVGIGQISSEVPQNLSASRPQDRQFILSSKKLLLSDSGFYLCAWSVLAGVWETQYFGPGTRLLVL.

The chain is built from TRBV7-9 and TRBJ2-3; D gene ambiguous. Germline V lookup: CDR1 SEHNR, CDR2 FQNEAQ (reference sequence). The ends were cut back, 4 bases at V and 5 bases at J, with 7 bases in the middle. The CDR3 is made up of 12 amino acids. The CDR3 bases are TGTGCCAGCAGCTGGTCGGGAGATACGCAGTATTTT. Translation gives CASSWSGDTQYF.

The chain is built from TRBV6-1 and TRBJ2-7; TRBD1 matches at 7 bases. The CDR3 loop spans 14 amino acids. V lost 7 bases, J lost 4 bases, and 10 bases stayed unmatched. Germline V gene data show CDR1 as MNHNS and CDR2 as SASEGT. This chain's CDR3 is CASKRSGGGYEQYF. CDR3 nucleotides: TGTGCCAGCAAGCGATCAGGGGGTGGGTACGAGCAGTACTTC.

This chain joins TRBV5-6 and TRBJ2-7; 8 bases are a match to TRBD2. This CDR3 comprises 15 residues. Germline V gene data show CDR1 as SGHDT and CDR2 as YYEEEE. V shed 2 bases and J 0 bases; nucleotides not matched to a gene: 4. CDR3 DNA sequence: TGTGCCAGCAGCTTAAGCGGGAGCACCTCCTACGAGCAGTACTTC. The encoded protein is CASSLSGSTSYEQYF.

The chain recombines TRBV12-5 with TRBJ1-2, with 8 nucleotides matching TRBD1. Germline trimming cut 2 bases from V and 5 bases from J; bases unmatched to any gene: 4. Germline V lookup: CDR1 LGHNT, CDR2 FRNRAP. The length of the CDR3 is 14 residues. CDR3 bases: TGTGCTAGTGGTTTGCATACAGGGGGTTATGGCTACACCTTC. Residues: CASGLHTGGYGYTF.

The chain is built from TRBV28 and TRBJ2-4; the D gene is possibly TRBD2 (7 bases). Germline CDR1 MDHEN, CDR2 SYDVKM. V was cut by 6 bases and J by 1 base, with 19 bases left in between. CDR3 length equals 17 residues. The CDR3 spells CASSPQGRGMAKNIQYF. DNA of the CDR3: TGTGCCAGCAGCCCCCAGGGGCGGGGGATGGCCAAAAACATTCAGTACTTC.

The chain has TRBV5-4 and TRBJ2-7, with a weak D call TRBD2 (6 bases). The CDR3 sequence is 14 residues long. Germline assignment: CDR1 SGHNT and CDR2 YYREEE (reference sequence). Trimming removed 4 bases at V and 6 bases at J, with 17 bases between. The CDR3 is CASSNTREDGEQYF. CDR3 nucleotides: TGTGCCAGCAGCAACACTAGGGAGGACGGCGAGCAGTACTTC.

The chain is built from TRBV6-6 and TRBJ2-1; TRBD2 aligns across 10 bases. The germline V gene has CDR1 MNHNY and CDR2 SVGAGI (reference sequence). The ends lost 4 bases at V and 6 bases at J; junction bases unmatched: 9. This CDR3 is 16 amino acids long. The CDR3, as DNA: TGTGCCAGCAGTTCCCCGGGACTAGCGTTGCGCAATGAGCAGTTCTTC. Its protein product is CASSSPGLALRNEQFF.

The chain combines TRBV19 with TRBJ2-3, with a weak D call TRBD1 (6 bases). V was cut by 5 bases and J by 6 bases, with 15 bases left in between. This CDR3 comprises 14 residues. CDR1 is LNHDA, CDR2 SQIVND, per germline (reference sequence). This CDR3 is CASSEQGAADTQYF. In DNA, the CDR3 is TGTGCCAGTAGTGAACAGGGAGCTGCGGATACGCAGTATTTT.